This T cell receptor beta chain was observed in a study of blood T cell repertoires in COVID-19. As for the study in general: The samples span acute and convalescent COVID-19 from the United States, Italy and Spain. In each case, the material was cDNA or gDNA derived from T cells, B-cell-depleted T cells, or PBMCs.

Here immunoSEQ multiplex PCR was the method, and the copy in TCRdb shows in-frame clones only, minus some. The table lists 200,000 to 250,000 clones, approximately 83% of them singletons. Between the trimmed V and J ends, which lost 4 bases and 4 bases, there was a span of 14 bases. Germline CDR1 is SGHNT and CDR2 is YYREEE (reference sequence). The CDR3 length is 14 residues. The sample taken for sequencing was peripheral blood. The V call is TRBV5-4, the J call TRBJ1-2; D may be TRBD1 (6 bases). This sequence was found in a human donor in a cohort sampled during active COVID-19. The CDR3 reads CASSHVQGIYGYTF. The CDR3 DNA sequence: TGTGCCAGCAGCCACGTACAGGGCATCTATGGCTACACCTTC.